The clone carrying this TCR beta chain was counted once. Its antigen is as yet unknown. This record comes from a study of graft-versus-host responses after intestinal transplantation. Study in general: Each recipient received anti-thymocyte globulin induction, then tacrolimus and steroids for about three years.

CDR3 length: 14 amino acids. The V gene end was trimmed by 4 bases and the J gene end by 5 bases; junction bases not matched to a gene: 2. Looked up from germline, CDR1 is SGHRS and CDR2 is YFSETQ. Study-wide results and limits: Levels of circulating GvH clones at their peak were associated with early post-transplant HvG declines.

Clones were read by immunoSEQ multiplex PCR, and TCRdb kept only the in-frame ones, dropping some. The sample includes about 43,000 clones, about 94% of them seen just once. This receptor was taken from a human patient who received an intestinal transplant, so some T cells may come from the graft donor. Source: PBMCs, taken around 330 days after intestinal transplant. This chain joins TRBV5-1 and TRBJ2-1, with 11 bases that match TRBD2. Here the CDR3 reads CASSISGGDNEQFF. The CDR3 coding sequence is TGCGCCAGCAGCATTAGCGGGGGGGACAATGAGCAGTTCTTC.